This TCR beta chain came from a study of shared clonotypes between healthy human individuals. At the level of the study: For every donor, three CD4 naive, three CD4 memory, two CD8 naive and one CD8 memory plates were used.

Overall study findings and caveats: In contrast to clonotypes shared by all four donors, non-shared clonotypes had lower generation probabilities. Rarefaction demonstrated incomplete sorted-subset sequencing despite large depth.

As for this clone: Its antigen is currently unknown.

The ends were cut back, 1 base at V and 10 bases at J, with 7 bases in the middle. Germline CDR1 and CDR2: SEHNR and FQNEAQ (reference sequence). The CDR3 runs to 11 residues. For every subset, genomic DNA was evenly distributed across several immunoSEQ plates. Sequenced by immunoSEQ multiplex PCR; TCRdb stores in-frame clones only, minus some. This table has about 1.1 million clones, roughly 77% appearing once. Material for sequencing was memory CD4+ T cells from PBMCs. Regarding subset: CD45RA-negative fraction. The genes are TRBV7-9 and TRBJ1-1; D is ambiguous. This sequence originates from a man between 18 and 29 years old in good health. Some clones in this sample may be carry-over from other donors' samples. In DNA form, the CDR3 reads TGTGCCAGCAGCTTAGGGTTCGGAGCTTTCTTT. This codes for CASSLGFGAFF. The full variable domain, its missing parts supplied by reference TRBV7-9 and TRBJ1-1, is DTGVSQNPRHKITKRGQNVTFRCDPISEHNRLYWYRQTLGQGPEFLTYFQNEAQLEKSRLLSDRFSAERPKGSFSTLEIQRTEQGDSAMYLCASSLGFGAFFGQGTRLTVV.